Listed here are 18 T cell receptor beta chains from one sample, sequenced in a study of blood T cell repertoires in COVID-19. The table came from immunoSEQ multiplex PCR; TCRdb's copy has only in-frame clones and leaves some out. This sample has under 85,000 clones, with roughly 89% found just once. The sequenced sample was peripheral blood. All receptors come from a man between 65 and 85 years old with active or convalescent COVID-19.

This rearrangement joins TRBV4-3 to TRBJ1-1; D gene unclear. The length of the CDR3 is 14 residues. Germline V gives CDR1 LGHNA, CDR2 YSLEER. V shed 1 base and J shed 5 bases, with 11 bases lying between them. The DNA for the CDR3 is TGCGCCAGCAGCCAAGTGGCGACTTGGACTGAAGCTTTCTTT. Its translation: CASSQVATWTEAFF.

The count of this clone is one. The chain uses TRBV18 and TRBJ1-5, with D maybe TRBD1 (5 bases). The V end lost 8 bases, the J end lost 4 bases, and 12 bases lay between the germline ends. CDR1 and CDR2 from the germline V gene are KGHSH and LQKENI. CDR3 length: 13 residues. CDR3 in amino acids: CASNWDSNQPQHF. As DNA, the CDR3 is TGTGCCAGCAACTGGGACTCTAATCAGCCCCAGCATTTT.

J is TRBJ2-1 and V is TRBV6-5; D might be TRBD2 (6 bases). Germline V CDR1 and CDR2: MNHEY, SVGAGI. Between the trimmed V and J ends, which lost 8 bases and 1 base, there was a span of 12 bases. The CDR3 contains 14 residues. The CDR3 DNA reads as TGTGCCAGCCATACTGGGGGGTCCTACAATGAGCAGTTCTTC. Amino acids: CASHTGGSYNEQFF.

The chain links TRBV7-9 to TRBJ2-7; the match to TRBD2 covers 7 bases. Trimming removed 5 bases from V and 3 bases from J; junction bases left unmatched: 7. The germline V gene encodes CDR1 SEHNR and CDR2 FQNEAQ (reference sequence). The CDR3 has 14 amino acids. The CDR3 spells CASSPRGGIYEQYF. The DNA for the CDR3 is TGTGCCAGCAGCCCCCGGGGAGGGATCTACGAGCAGTACTTC.

This sequence joins TRBV3-1 (or the pseudogene TRBV3-2) and TRBJ2-3; maybe TRBD2 (5 bases). Germline assignment: CDR1 LGHDT and CDR2 YNNKEL (reference sequence). The CDR3 is 15 residues long. V was shortened by 0 bases and J by 8 bases, with 15 bases between the two germline ends. The CDR3 coding sequence is TGTGCCAGCAGCCAAGATCAGAGAAGCGGTGCTACGCAGTATTTT. Its translation: CASSQDQRSGATQYF.

The chain is built from TRBV5-5 and TRBJ2-7; 9 bases fit TRBD2. V was clipped by 6 bases and J by 2 bases; unmatched bases: 9. This CDR3 is built from 15 residues. The germline CDR1 and CDR2 sequences are SGHKS and YYEKEE (reference sequence). DNA of the CDR3: TGTGCCAGCACCTCGGGCGGGAGGGGTCCCTACGAGCAGTACTTC. It is translated as CASTSGGRGPYEQYF.

The chain uses TRBV5-1 and TRBJ2-1; 11 bases are a match to TRBD2. With V trimmed by 2 bases and J by 7 bases, 8 bases remained unmatched. The CDR3 has 16 amino acids. Germline assignment: CDR1 SGHRS and CDR2 YFSETQ. This CDR3 is CASSLTSGSVGNEQFF. The DNA for the CDR3 is TGCGCCAGCAGCTTAACTAGCGGGAGCGTGGGGAATGAGCAGTTCTTC.

This chain uses TRBV28 with TRBJ1-1, with D uncertain. Trimming took 5 bases from V and 4 from J, leaving 14 bases between them. CDR3 length: 14 amino acids. Germline V gives CDR1 MDHEN, CDR2 SYDVKM. In DNA form, the CDR3 reads TGTGCCAGCAGTAGCCGACCAGAGGGCACTGAAGCTTTCTTT. Amino acid sequence: CASSSRPEGTEAFF.

V gene TRBV10-3 combines with J gene TRBJ2-1; D possibly corresponds to TRBD1 (5 bases). The CDR3 sequence is 15 residues long. Germline loops: CDR1 ENHRY, CDR2 SYGVKD. V was shortened by 3 bases and J by 3 bases, with 12 bases between the two germline ends. The DNA for the CDR3 is TGTGCCATCAGTGAACGACAGCCTATCTACAATGAGCAGTTCTTC. It specifies CAISERQPIYNEQFF.

Here the CDR3 DNA reads TGTGCCAGCAGCTTAGAACTAGCCAAAAACATTCAGTACTTC. It translates to CASSLELAKNIQYF. This sequence joins TRBV7-2 and TRBJ2-4; D is uncertain. V was trimmed by 1 base and J by 0 bases, leaving 4 bases between them. The CDR3 totals 14 residues. The germline CDR1 and CDR2 sequences are SGHTA and FQGNSA.

This clone was detected only once. The chain is built from TRBV3-1 (or the pseudogene TRBV3-2) and TRBJ2-1; the match to TRBD2 covers 13 bases. The germline CDR1 and CDR2 sequences are LGHDT and YNNKEL (reference sequence). The trim removed 5 bases at V and 10 bases at J, leaving 8 bases unmatched. This CDR3 has 15 amino acids. The CDR3 coding sequence is TGTGCCAGCAGCAGCCGACTAGCGGGAGGTAGGGAGCAGTTCTTC. It translates to CASSSRLAGGREQFF.

This chain links TRBV12-3 or TRBV12-4 with TRBJ2-5; D perhaps matches TRBD2 (6 bases). This CDR3 region has 13 residues. V was clipped by 5 bases and J by 2 bases, with 9 bases between them. The CDR3 protein is CASSQGLQETQYF. The CDR3 DNA follows: TGTGCCAGCAGTCAGGGACTTCAAGAGACCCAGTACTTC.

The chain has TRBV7-2 and TRBJ1-3; no clear D. CDR3 size: 14 residues. From germline, CDR1 is SGHTA and CDR2 FQGNSA. V gave up 1 base and J gave up 0 bases, with 4 bases separating them. The CDR3 region is CASSLVSSGNTIYF. The CDR3 nucleotides read TGTGCCAGCAGCTTAGTTAGCTCTGGAAACACCATATATTTT.

This clone was observed a handful of times. The chain couples TRBV11-2 to TRBJ2-2; D is undetermined. The germline V gene has CDR1 SGHAT and CDR2 FQNNGV. CDR3 length: 14 amino acids. Trimming stripped 3 bases from V and 7 bases from J, with 12 bases between. CDR3 sequence (DNA): TGTGCCAGCAGCTTCTCCCGGCCTAGCGGGGAGCTGTTTTTT. Translating gives CASSFSRPSGELFF.

The chain joins TRBV7-2 to TRBJ1-3; 7 nucleotides align to TRBD1. Germline assignment: CDR1 SGHTA and CDR2 FQGNSA. V was clipped by 3 bases and J by 8 bases; unmatched bases: 4. This CDR3 spans 13 amino acids. The CDR3: CASSLTGFDTIYF. Here the CDR3 DNA reads TGTGCCAGCAGCTTGACAGGGTTTGACACCATATATTTT.

The chain carries TRBV28 and TRBJ2-1; 11 bases align to TRBD1. CDR1 is MDHEN, CDR2 SYDVKM, per germline. The V and J ends lost 6 bases and 2 bases, in that order; junction bases with no gene match: 3. This CDR3 has 15 residues. DNA of the CDR3: TGTGCCAGCAGGTCGGGACAGGGGGCCTACAATGAGCAGTTCTTC. Translation: CASRSGQGAYNEQFF.

This clone was seen only a few times. The chain employs TRBV27 and TRBJ1-2; D unresolved. Per the germline V gene, CDR1 is MNHEY and CDR2 is SMNVEV (reference sequence). Trimming pared 6 bases from V and 8 bases from J, leaving 25 bases between. There are 16 residues in the CDR3. The CDR3 region is CASSSYPGIPGMGYTF. CDR3 nucleotide sequence: TGTGCCAGCAGCTCATACCCCGGGATCCCCGGAATGGGCTACACCTTC.

This clone was seen just once. The CDR3 sequence: CASSVAGTMGAYEQYF. CDR3 in DNA: TGTGCCAGCAGCGTAGCCGGGACTATGGGGGCCTACGAGCAGTACTTC. This chain connects TRBV9 to TRBJ2-7; TRBD2 aligns across 7 bases. The CDR3 has 16 amino acids. CDR1 is SGDLS, CDR2 YYNGEE, per germline. The J segment lost 2 bases and the V segment lost 0 bases, leaving 8 bases of the junction unmatched.